This TCR beta chain was sequenced in a study of CD8 T cells in Susac syndrome. The study's findings and limits: An acknowledgment was made by the study that its TCR sequencing and HLA analysis involved relatively few individuals.

From blood CD8+ and CD4+ T cells, TCR beta sequences were generated. FACS was used to enrich TEMRA cells, whereas the CD8+ and CD4+ T cells were obtained by negative isolation. Trimming took off 0 bases at V and 4 bases at J, with 15 bases between the two ends. CDR3 length: 16 residues. Germline lookup yields CDR1 SGHTA and CDR2 FQGNSA. Details on this clonotype: What it recognizes is unknown.

A quantity of about 0.5 to 1 ug RNA underwent reverse transcription using random hexamers. TCRdb reprocessed the immunoSEQ multiplex PCR reads with MiXCR, giving one entry per CDR3 protein. The sample yields about 150,000 distinct CDR3 sequences, approximately 94% seen once. Sequencing was carried out using CD8+ T cells from PBMCs. The rearrangement joins TRBV7-2 to TRBJ2-5, with D tentatively TRBD2 (6 bases). This clonotype originated in a human donor with multiple sclerosis. This CDR3 reads CASSLANRGGGETQYF. The CDR3 DNA reads as TGTGCCAGCAGCTTAGCGAACCGGGGAGGCGGAGAGACCCAGTACTTC.